Here is one T cell receptor (beta chain) with its context. Profiling relied on immunoSEQ multiplex PCR, and the TCRdb table lists in-frame clones only, not all of them. The sample includes 30,000 or so clones, roughly four fifths of them seen just once. The data were taken from a study of T cells in narcolepsy. The CDR3 runs 12 residues. Between the trimmed V and J ends, which lost 6 bases and 7 bases, there was a span of 11 bases. Germline V CDR1 and CDR2: MNHNS, SASEGT. Material for sequencing was CD45RA- memory CD4+ T cells from PBMCs. The V call is TRBV6-1, the J call TRBJ2-3, with a weak D call TRBD2 (5 bases). This sequence was found in a human donor with narcolepsy. Here the CDR3 DNA reads TGTGCCAGCAGCAGACTATGGAATACGCAGTATTTT. Translating gives CASSRLWNTQYF.